A single TCR beta chain is shown here with its context. Antigen unknown. One junction end disagrees with the germline gene, perhaps due to a read error. Germline values: CDR1 MNHNY, CDR2 SVGAGI (reference sequence). The CDR3 consists of 16 residues. This specimen belongs to a study of identical twins. Findings and limits, study-wide: Carriage of fewer insertions was seen in abundant cord blood beta clonotypes, whereas memory repertoires showed none. Invariant cells of the MAIT and iNKT types might have partly distorted the zero-insertion analyses.

Each CDR3 protein gets one entry after TCRdb re-called the 5' RACE reads with MiXCR. Of 1.5 million to 2 million distinct CDR3 sequences listed, about 31% are singletons. The chain is built from TRBV6-6 and TRBJ2-1; D gene uncertain. The source of this sequence is a newborn girl in good health. Sequencing was performed on cord blood. CDR3 DNA: TGTACCAGCAGAAATTTTCCTAGGAGCTCCTACAATGAGCAGTTCTTC. Amino acid sequence: CTSRNFPRSSYNEQFF.